This T cell receptor beta chain was obtained from a study of blood T cell repertoires in COVID-19. In the study overall: Italy, Spain and the United States were the sources of the convalescent and acute COVID-19 samples. PBMCs, B-cell-depleted T cells, or T cells were the source of the cDNA or gDNA that made up the material.

Patients in Seattle were enrolled during active infection, then followed longitudinally. In the original processing: Amplification from reference gene primers served as the basis for estimated nucleated cell counts. The assay was immunoSEQ multiplex PCR, and TCRdb's table has in-frame clones only and misses some. The DNA was the basis for D and trimming; V, J and clone size are from that table. Here the sample spans some 180,000 clones, roughly 88% being singletons. This CDR3 spans 16 amino acids. CDR1 and CDR2 from the germline V gene are SGHNT and YENEEA. Trimming cost V 1 base and J 7 bases; bases outside gene matches: 3.

This chain links TRBV11-3 with TRBJ2-1; 14 bases agree with TRBD2. Material for sequencing was peripheral blood. This clonotype was sampled from a woman between 40 and 55 years old with COVID-19, enrolled during active disease. The CDR3 DNA sequence: TGTGCCAGCAGCTTAGGACTAGCGGGAGGGGTAAATGAGCAGTTCTTC. Protein sequence: CASSLGLAGGVNEQFF.